This is a list of T cell receptor beta chains from one sample in a study of blood T cell repertoires in COVID-19. Sequencing used immunoSEQ multiplex PCR; TCRdb keeps in-frame clones, though not all of them. The sample includes fewer than 300,000 clones, roughly 90% seen only once; the top ten take about 2.2%. Sequenced input: peripheral blood. These receptors originate from a woman aged 25 to 39 with COVID-19, enrolled during active disease. Both conserved end residues are part of each CDR3. D genes are given only for firm matches.

>TRBV6-5|-|TRBJ2-7|15
TGTGCCAGCAGTCCCCACAGCGGGCCTCGTTACGAGCAGTACTTC
CASSPHSGPRYEQYF
>TRBV7-6|-|TRBJ2-7|14
TGTGCCAGCAGCTTAGAGACTAGCTCCTACGAGCAGTACTTC
CASSLETSSYEQYF
>TRBV5-6|-|TRBJ1-1|13
TGTGCCAGCAGCTGGACACAGGGAGCCGAAGCTTTCTTT
CASSWTQGAEAFF
>TRBV19|-|TRBJ1-5|20
TGTGCCAGTAGTATTTGGGCCCGGGATCAGGGGAAGTTCGGCAATCAGCCCCAGCATTTT
CASSIWARDQGKFGNQPQHF
>TRBV5-6|TRBD1|TRBJ1-4|17
TGTGCCAGCAGCTCAATAAAGGACAGGGCAACTAATGAAAAACTGTTTTTT
CASSSIKDRATNEKLFF
>TRBV11-2|TRBD1|TRBJ2-7|15
TGTGCCAGCAGTGTAGGTGACAGGGGTAGAGACGAGCAGTACTTC
CASSVGDRGRDEQYF
>TRBV5-1|TRBD1|TRBJ2-1|15
TGCGCCAGCAGCTCGGGACAGGGCTCCTACAATGAGCAGTTCTTC
CASSSGQGSYNEQFF
>TRBV7-9|TRBD2|TRBJ2-4|14
TGTGCCAGCAGCTCGGGAGGGCAAGGGGGCATTCAGTACTTC
CASSSGGQGGIQYF
>TRBV5-1|TRBD1|TRBJ1-5|14
TGCGCCAGCAGCCCCGGGACAGTTAATCAGCCCCAGCATTTT
CASSPGTVNQPQHF
>TRBV5-1|TRBD1|TRBJ1-1|14
TGCGCCAGCGGGACCGGGACAGGGGTTTTGGAAGCTTTCTTT
CASGTGTGVLEAFF